The clone carrying this T cell receptor (beta chain) has a single count. The target antigen is unknown. This entry belongs to a study of T cells in localized non-small cell lung cancer. Notes on the study in general: Uninvolved adjacent lung showed the highest T cell clonality, exceeding tumor. Among blood samples, higher T cell density accompanied longer overall survival. Appearances in adjacent lung were noted for a median approximately 50 of the top 100 tumor clones.

Assay used: immunoSEQ multiplex PCR; TCRdb lists only in-frame clones, some missing. Seen here are over 25,000 clones, roughly 90% observed once, and the top ten hold roughly 6.8%. J lost 3 bases, V lost 1 base, and 0 bases had no gene match. Germline CDR1 is KGHSH and CDR2 is LQKENI. The CDR3 is 15 residues long. This material consisted of peripheral blood, taken before any cancer treatment. V and J are TRBV18 and TRBJ2-5, with 12 bases fitting TRBD2. The TCR originated in a male donor at least 60 years old with stage I lung adenocarcinoma. The CDR3 coding sequence is TGTGCCAGCTCACCACGGACTAGCGGGGAAGAGACCCAGTACTTC. This codes for CASSPRTSGEETQYF. The variable domain in full, completed from reference TRBV18 and TRBJ2-5, reads NAGVMQNPRHLVRRRGQEARLRCSPMKGHSHVYWYRQLPEEGLKFMVYLQKENIIDESGMPKERFSAEFPKEGPSILRIQQVVRGDSAAYFCASSPRTSGEETQYFGPGTRLLVL.